The rows below give T cell receptor beta chains drawn from one sample of a study of beta chain features in type 1 diabetes. This table comes from immunoSEQ multiplex PCR, and its TCRdb copy is limited to in-frame clones, with some not included. The sample records 300,000 to 350,000 clones, 7.5% to 9% being singletons. The specimen was central memory CD4+ T cells from blood. These receptors were taken from a woman aged 18-29 years in good health. CDR3s include the opening cysteine and the closing phenylalanine or tryptophan. D genes are given only for firm matches. Not all rows give a size; the values are once, few, many and, for expanded clones, a class.

j_call clone_size d_call v_call cdr3_nt cdr3_aa
TRBJ2-2 few NA TRBV10-3 TGTGCCATCAGTGTTAACGGAGGGGGCACCGGGGAGCTGTTTTTT CAISVNGGGTGELFF
TRBJ1-1 NA NA TRBV7-9 TGTGCCAGCAGCATAATAGGCCTCGGCACTGAAGCTTTCTTT CASSIIGLGTEAFF
TRBJ2-1 NA TRBD2 TRBV5-1 TGCGCCAGCAGCTTGGGGACTAGCGGGGCCAGGGGTGAGCAGTTCTTC CASSLGTSGARGEQFF
TRBJ2-5 NA NA TRBV14 TGTGCCAGCAGCCAAGAGACGTTTCAAGAGACCCAGTACTTC CASSQETFQETQYF
TRBJ2-1 NA TRBD2 TRBV7-9 TGTGCCAGCAGCATTTATAGCGGGAGCTCCTACAATGAGCAGTTCTTC CASSIYSGSSYNEQFF
TRBJ2-7 NA NA TRBV5-1 TGCGCCAGCAGTTCACCCGATTACGAGCAGTACTTC CASSSPDYEQYF
TRBJ1-6 NA NA TRBV28 TGTGCCAGCAGACGAGTTAATTCACCCCTCCACTTT CASRRVNSPLHF
TRBJ2-1 NA TRBD2 TRBV4-2 TGTGCCAGCAGCACACGACTAGCGGGGAGCTCCTACAATGAGCAGTTCTTC CASSTRLAGSSYNEQFF
TRBJ2-2 NA NA TRBV6-6 TGTGCCAGCAGCCCCCACAGTGCCACCGGGGAGCTGTTTTTT CASSPHSATGELFF
TRBJ2-1 NA TRBD2 TRBV9 TGTGCCAGCAGCGTGGGTAGCGGGGTTTACAATGAGCAGTTCTTC CASSVGSGVYNEQFF
TRBJ2-6 many NA TRBV16 TGTGCCAGCAGCCAATCCTCTGGGGCCAACGTCCTGACTTTC CASSQSSGANVLTF
TRBJ1-5 few NA TRBV6-6 TGTGCCAGCCGGAGGAGCCGTTTCGGCAATCAGCCCCAGCATTTT CASRRSRFGNQPQHF
TRBJ2-1 many TRBD1 TRBV7-9 TGTGCCAGCAGCCGGCGGACAGGGAATCAGGGTGAGCAGTTCTTC CASSRRTGNQGEQFF
TRBJ1-5 NA NA TRBV19 TGTGCCAGCGAATATTCAGAGGGACGCTCGAGGCAGCCCCAGCATTTT CASEYSEGRSRQPQHF
TRBJ2-7 NA TRBD2 TRBV7-2 TGTGCCAGCAGCCTTACTAGCGGACCTACCTACGAGCAGTACTTC CASSLTSGPTYEQYF
TRBJ1-2 NA NA TRBV28 TGTGCCAGCAGTCCAAGGACGCGATATGGCTACACCTTC CASSPRTRYGYTF
TRBJ1-2 few TRBD1 TRBV10-3 TGTGCCAGCCAGTTTGCGGGGACAGCAAAATATGGCTACACCTTC CASQFAGTAKYGYTF
TRBJ2-7 many NA TRBV11-2 TGTGCCAGCAGCTTAGTAGGGATGACAGCTTCCTACGAGCAGTACTTC CASSLVGMTASYEQYF
TRBJ2-7 few NA TRBV6-6 TGTGCCAGCAGAAGAGAAGGTCGGGGGATCTACGAGCAGTACTTC CASRREGRGIYEQYF
TRBJ2-7 few NA TRBV6-6 TGTGCCAGCAGTTACTCCGGCAGGTTCGAAGACGAGCAGTACTTC CASSYSGRFEDEQYF
TRBJ2-3 NA TRBD2 TRBV9 TGTGCCAGCAGCGTAGCTGAGGCTAGCGGGACTCTTCATACGCAGTATTTT CASSVAEASGTLHTQYF
TRBJ2-3 few TRBD2 TRBV4-3 TGCGCCAGCAGCCAATCGGGGAGGGGTCGTAGCACAGATACGCAGTATTTT CASSQSGRGRSTDTQYF
TRBJ2-7 NA NA TRBV11-2 TGTGCCAGCAGCCCCTGGGATCGTAGCTCCTACGAGCAGTACTTC CASSPWDRSSYEQYF
TRBJ1-5 NA NA TRBV5-5 TGTGCCAGCAGTATGGCACTGGTTAATCAGCCCCAGCATTTT CASSMALVNQPQHF
TRBJ1-1 few NA TRBV11-2 TGTGCCAGCAGCTTAGTAGGACGAAGAGTGAACACTGAAGCTTTCTTT CASSLVGRRVNTEAFF
TRBJ2-1 few NA TRBV10-3 TGTGCCATCAGTGGCCAGGCGGACAATGAGCAGTTCTTC CAISGQADNEQFF
TRBJ2-5 NA TRBD2 TRBV5-4 TGTGCCAGCAGCCCGGGGGGAGTAGATCGGGAGACCCAGTACTTC CASSPGGVDRETQYF
TRBJ2-3 NA NA TRBV7-8 TGTGCCAGCAGCCCATACAGGGCTACACGCACAGATACGCAGTATTTT CASSPYRATRTDTQYF
TRBJ2-1 NA TRBD1 TRBV28 TGTGCTACCCGGGGGACAGGGGACAATGAGCAGTTCTTC CATRGTGDNEQFF
TRBJ1-5 NA NA TRBV2 TGTGCCAGCAGTGCTTTCAGGGAGCCCCAGCCCCAGCATTTT CASSAFREPQPQHF
TRBJ2-3 few TRBD1 TRBV29-1 TGCAGCGTTGAAGGGACAGGGGGCCTAGATACGCAGTATTTT CSVEGTGGLDTQYF
TRBJ2-7 many NA TRBV4-3 TGCGCCAGCAGCCAATTCCCCTCGGGGTCCTACGAGCAGTACTTC CASSQFPSGSYEQYF
TRBJ1-1 few NA TRBV28 TGTGCCAGCAGTCTCCGGCGGACTGCTTTCTTT CASSLRRTAFF
TRBJ1-1 NA NA TRBV9 TGTGCCAGCAGCGTAGGTCCCGGGTCCCCCTTTGAAGCTTTCTTT CASSVGPGSPFEAFF
TRBJ2-2 NA NA TRBV7-9 TGTGCCAGCAGCTTAATTTGGTCCCGCGGACGGAGAGGCACCGGGGAGCTGTTTTTT CASSLIWSRGRRGTGELFF
TRBJ2-5 NA NA TRBV5-1 TGCGCCAGCAGCTTGGCGTCTGGGATAGGGGGAGAGACCCAGTACTTC CASSLASGIGGETQYF
TRBJ2-7 few NA TRBV19 TGTGCCAGTAGTATCCAGGGTTCCTACGAGCAGTACTTC CASSIQGSYEQYF
TRBJ1-2 NA NA TRBV6-5 TGTGCCAGCAGCCGCAAGGACGCCTATGGCTACACCTTC CASSRKDAYGYTF